This TCR beta chain is from a study of blood T cell repertoires in COVID-19. On the study more broadly: Both acute and convalescent COVID-19 samples were obtained from the United States, Italy and Spain.

Original methodology: Reference gene primers were amplified, and this amplification served to estimate nucleated cell counts. This table comes from immunoSEQ multiplex PCR, and its TCRdb copy is limited to in-frame clones, with some not included. That table gives V, J and clone size, and the DNA gave D and trimming. The sample comprises about 70,000 clones, about 89% of which are singletons, and less than 15% rests with the top ten. Trimming cost V 3 bases and J 6 bases; bases outside gene matches: 13. CDR3 length: 17 residues. From germline, CDR1 is SGHRS and CDR2 YFSETQ. The specimen sequenced was peripheral blood. J is TRBJ1-4 and V is TRBV5-1; 8 bases match TRBD1. The receptor was isolated from a woman aged 55 to 70 with acute or convalescent COVID-19. The CDR3 sequence is CASSSDRGSSEDEKLFF. The CDR3 DNA follows: TGCGCCAGCAGCTCCGACAGGGGTTCTTCCGAGGATGAAAAACTGTTTTTT. The full variable domain, with the rest looked up from reference TRBV5-1 and TRBJ1-4, is KAGVTQTPRYLIKTRGQQVTLSCSPISGHRSVSWYQQTPGQGLQFLFEYFSETQRNKGNFPGRFSGRQFSNSRSEMNVSTLELGDSALYLCASSSDRGSSEDEKLFFGSGTQLSVL.